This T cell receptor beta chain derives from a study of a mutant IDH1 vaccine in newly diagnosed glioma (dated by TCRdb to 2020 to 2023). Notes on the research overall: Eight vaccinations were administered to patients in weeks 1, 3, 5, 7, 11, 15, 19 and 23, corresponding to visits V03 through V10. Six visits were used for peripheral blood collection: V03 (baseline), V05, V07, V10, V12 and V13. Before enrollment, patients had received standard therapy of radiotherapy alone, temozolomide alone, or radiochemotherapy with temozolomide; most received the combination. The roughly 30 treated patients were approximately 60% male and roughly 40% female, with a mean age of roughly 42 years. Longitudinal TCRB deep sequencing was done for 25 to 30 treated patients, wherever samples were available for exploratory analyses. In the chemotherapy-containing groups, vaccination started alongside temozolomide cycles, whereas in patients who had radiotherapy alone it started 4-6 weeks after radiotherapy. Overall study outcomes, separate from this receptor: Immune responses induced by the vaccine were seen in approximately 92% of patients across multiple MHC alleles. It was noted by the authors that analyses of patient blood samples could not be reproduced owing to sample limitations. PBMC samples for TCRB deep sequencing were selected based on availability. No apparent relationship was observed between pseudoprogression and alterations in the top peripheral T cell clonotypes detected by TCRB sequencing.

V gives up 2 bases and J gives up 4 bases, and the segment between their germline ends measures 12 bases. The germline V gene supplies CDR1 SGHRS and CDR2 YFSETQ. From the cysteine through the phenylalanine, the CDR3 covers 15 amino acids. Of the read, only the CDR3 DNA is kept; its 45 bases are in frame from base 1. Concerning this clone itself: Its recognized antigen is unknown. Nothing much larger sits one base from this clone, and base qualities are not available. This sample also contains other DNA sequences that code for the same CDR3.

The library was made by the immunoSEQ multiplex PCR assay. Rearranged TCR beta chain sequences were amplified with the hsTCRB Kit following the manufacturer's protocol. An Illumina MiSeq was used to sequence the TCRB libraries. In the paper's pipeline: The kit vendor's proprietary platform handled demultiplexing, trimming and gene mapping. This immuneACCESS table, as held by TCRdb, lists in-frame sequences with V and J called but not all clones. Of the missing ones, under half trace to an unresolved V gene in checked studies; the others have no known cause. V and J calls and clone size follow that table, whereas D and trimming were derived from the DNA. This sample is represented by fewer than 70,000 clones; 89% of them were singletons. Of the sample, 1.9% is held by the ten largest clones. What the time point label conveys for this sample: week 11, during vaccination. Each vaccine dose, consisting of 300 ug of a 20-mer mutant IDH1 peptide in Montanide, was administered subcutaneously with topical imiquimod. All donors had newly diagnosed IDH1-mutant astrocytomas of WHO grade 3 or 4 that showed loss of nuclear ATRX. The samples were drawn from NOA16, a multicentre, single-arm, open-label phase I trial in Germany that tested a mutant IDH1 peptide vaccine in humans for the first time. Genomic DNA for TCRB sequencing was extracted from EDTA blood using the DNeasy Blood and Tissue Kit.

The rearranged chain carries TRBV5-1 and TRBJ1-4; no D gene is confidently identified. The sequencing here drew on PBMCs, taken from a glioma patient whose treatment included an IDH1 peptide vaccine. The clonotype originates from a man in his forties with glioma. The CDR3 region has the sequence CASSLAREINEKLFF. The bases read TGCGCCAGCAGCTTAGCCCGGGAGATTAATGAAAAACTGTTTTTT. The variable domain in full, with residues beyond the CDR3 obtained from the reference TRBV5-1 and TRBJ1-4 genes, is KAGVTQTPRYLIKTRGQQVTLSCSPISGHRSVSWYQQTPGQGLQFLFEYFSETQRNKGNFPGRFSGRQFSNSRSEMNVSTLELGDSALYLCASSLAREINEKLFFGSGTQLSVL.